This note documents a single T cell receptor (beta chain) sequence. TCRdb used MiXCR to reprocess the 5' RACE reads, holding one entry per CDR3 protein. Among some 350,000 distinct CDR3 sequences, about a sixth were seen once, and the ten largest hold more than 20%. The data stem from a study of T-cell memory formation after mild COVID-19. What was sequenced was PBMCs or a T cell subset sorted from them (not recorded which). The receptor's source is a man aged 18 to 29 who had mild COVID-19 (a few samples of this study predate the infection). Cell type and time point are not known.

This CDR3 reads CASSLDQANYGYTF. CDR3 DNA: TGTGCCAGCAGCCTTGACCAGGCTAACTATGGCTACACCTTC. The rearrangement uses TRBV7-3 and TRBJ1-2; D gene ambiguous. This CDR3 comprises 14 residues. The germline V gene encodes CDR1 SGHTA and CDR2 FQGTGA. Trimming removed 5 bases from V and 0 bases from J, with 10 bases in between.